This section outlines one T cell receptor beta chain sequence together with its context. This sample is part of a study of blood T cell repertoires in COVID-19. Study-level information: Acute-phase and convalescent COVID-19 samples originated in the United States, Italy and Spain. Sources were T cells, B-cell-depleted T cells, or PBMCs; the material itself was cDNA or gDNA.

In the authors' workflow: It was from reference gene primer amplification that nucleated cell counts were estimated. Assay used: immunoSEQ multiplex PCR; TCRdb lists only in-frame clones, some missing. V, J and clone size were drawn from that table, and D and trimming were deduced from the DNA. The sample consists of about 170,000 clones, around 74% of them appearing once. The germline V gene encodes CDR1 KGHDR and CDR2 SFDVKD. Trimming took 3 bases from V and 5 from J; bases not matched to a gene: 3. CDR3 size: 15 residues. This TCR derives from a woman over 75 with acute or convalescent COVID-19. V and J are TRBV24-1 and TRBJ2-4; 10 bases agree with TRBD1. Sequencing was performed on peripheral blood. DNA for the CDR3: TGTGCCACCAGTGATCCCGGGACAGGGGAAAACATTCAGTACTTC. Amino acids: CATSDPGTGENIQYF.